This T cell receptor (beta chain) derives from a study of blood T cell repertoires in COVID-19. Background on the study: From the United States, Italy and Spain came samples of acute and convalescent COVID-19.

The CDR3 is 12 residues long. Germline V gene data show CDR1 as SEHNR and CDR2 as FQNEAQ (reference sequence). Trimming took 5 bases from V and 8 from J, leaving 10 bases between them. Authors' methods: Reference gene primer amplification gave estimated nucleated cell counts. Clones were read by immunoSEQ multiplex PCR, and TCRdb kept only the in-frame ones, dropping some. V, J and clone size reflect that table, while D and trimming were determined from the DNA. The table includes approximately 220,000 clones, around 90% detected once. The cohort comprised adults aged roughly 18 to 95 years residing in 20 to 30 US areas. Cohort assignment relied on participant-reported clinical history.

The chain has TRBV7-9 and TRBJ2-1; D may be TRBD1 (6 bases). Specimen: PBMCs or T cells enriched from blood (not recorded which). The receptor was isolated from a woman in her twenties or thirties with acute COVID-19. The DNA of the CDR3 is TGTGCCAGCAGCGATCAGGGGTATGAGCAGTTCTTC. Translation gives CASSDQGYEQFF.